This TCR beta chain was captured in a study of T cells in Graves' hyperthyroidism and ophthalmopathy (dated 2019 in TCRdb). Background for the entire study: Peripheral blood was sampled at the time of initial diagnosis, prior to any treatment. To identify distinguishing TCR V-J signatures, a discovery cohort of 90 to 100 patients was used, comprising some 43 with Graves' ophthalmopathy and around 57 with stable Graves' hyperthyroidism. Prospective prediction of ophthalmopathy was tested in an independent validation cohort of 18 to 20 hyperthyroidism patients and around 16 patients who later progressed to ophthalmopathy. The roughly 100 discovery patients were randomly divided into training and test sets at a 7:3 ratio. In addition, the study compared T-cell repertoires in thyroid tissue and in blood from about 6 Graves' hyperthyroidism patients. Following sampling, methimazole starting at 30 mg daily was given to hyperthyroidism patients, and high-dose intravenous methylprednisolone was given to ophthalmopathy patients. The paper reports TCR Vbeta CDR3 sequencing of fewer than 150 peripheral blood samples: fewer than 50 ophthalmopathy, roughly 74 hyperthyroidism and around 17 progressor patients. Results and caveats for the whole study, not just this receptor: During validation, the model predicted progression to ophthalmopathy a median of roughly six months ahead of onset, with approximately 71% sensitivity and 72% to 85% specificity. No statistical method was used to set the sample size in advance, and investigators knew the group allocation. In cross-validation, a model built on a 13 V-J signature told ophthalmopathy apart from stable hyperthyroidism with approximately 91% sensitivity and 81% to 82% specificity, and in testing the same model reached 80%/75%. Most expanded thyroid clonotypes (frequency above 0.001) were also found in blood, which suggests that blood repertoires may mirror thyroid immune responses.

This clonotype was observed at least ten times. Its antigen has not been determined. Per-base qualities were not stored, and no clone one base away is much larger. The TCR beta CDR3 regions were amplified from the RNA transcripts. The TCR CDR3 was subjected to a first round of RT-PCR using the HTBI primer set and the Qiagen OneStep RT-PCR kit. Libraries were constructed in a second round of multiplex PCR, after which size selection and purification were performed. The libraries were sequenced on an Illumina HiSeq2000 using paired-end 100 bp reads. In the paper's pipeline: SOAPnuke was used to process the raw data, with reads discarded if the reads contained adapters or uncalled bases, had a mean Phred below 15, or lacked an exact constant-primer or identifier match. High-quality paired reads were merged with COPE v1.2.5, and unique nucleotide sequences were defined as clonotypes. Clonotypes were aligned to IMGT TRBV, TRBD and TRBJ reference segments using MiTCR v1.1. The analysis included only V-J combinations with a frequency above 0.0001, which together covered 98% to 99.2% of the repertoires. A TCS score was defined as the ratio between F50 (clonal expansion) and ExV (chaos), using BLOSUM62-based TCRdist between CDR3 peptides within each V-J. Welch's t-statistics and random forest reduced just over 500 V-J features to roughly 13, which were used in a naive Bayes classifier (R e1071). In-frame beta chains were kept once TCRdb had trimmed the public reads at Q25 with fastp and called clones with MiXCR. Rows are unified per CDR3 protein, each entry keeping the most common DNA and genes. TCRdb assigned the V and J calls; the authors' analysis was not used. The sample table contains some 370,000 distinct CDR3 sequences; only one count was recorded for 17% of them. Of the sample, approximately 30% is held by the ten largest clones.

The hyperthyroidism patients were between 18 and 65 years old and newly diagnosed, with a disease duration of less than 2 months. Any patient with an uncontrolled infection, another autoimmune disease, pregnancy or lactation was excluded. Clinical symptoms, serum thyroxine and TRAb, thyroid ultrasound, and orbital computed tomography formed the basis for the diagnoses. Blood from progressor patients was collected at the time of first diagnosis with hyperthyroidism, before any ophthalmopathy symptoms had appeared. Ficoll-Paque density gradient centrifugation was used to isolate PBMCs from approximately 10 ml of fresh peripheral blood. Progressor patients were defined as those initially diagnosed with Graves' hyperthyroidism in whom ophthalmopathy developed during follow-up. Total RNA was extracted with Trizol reagent, and quality was checked on an Agilent 2100 Bioanalyzer. V is shortened by 5 bases, J by 2 bases, and the region joining them spans 30 bases. The germline V gene sets CDR1 to SQVTM and CDR2 to ANQGSEA. The CDR3, cysteine through phenylalanine, is 20 amino acids long. CDR3 DNA is the only sequence kept; it has 60 bases, read in frame from the first base.

This chain is built from TRBV29-1 and TRBJ2-2, with a tentative D gene TRBD2 over 6 matching bases. This clonotype was sampled from a woman in her 30s with Graves' hyperthyroidism that later progressed to Graves' ophthalmopathy. Sequences were obtained from blood. The sequenced DNA: TGCAGCGTTCCCCCGGGGGTAGCGCCGCCCAATGAGATAAACACCGGGGAGCTGTTTTTT. This encodes CSVPPGVAPPNEINTGELFF.